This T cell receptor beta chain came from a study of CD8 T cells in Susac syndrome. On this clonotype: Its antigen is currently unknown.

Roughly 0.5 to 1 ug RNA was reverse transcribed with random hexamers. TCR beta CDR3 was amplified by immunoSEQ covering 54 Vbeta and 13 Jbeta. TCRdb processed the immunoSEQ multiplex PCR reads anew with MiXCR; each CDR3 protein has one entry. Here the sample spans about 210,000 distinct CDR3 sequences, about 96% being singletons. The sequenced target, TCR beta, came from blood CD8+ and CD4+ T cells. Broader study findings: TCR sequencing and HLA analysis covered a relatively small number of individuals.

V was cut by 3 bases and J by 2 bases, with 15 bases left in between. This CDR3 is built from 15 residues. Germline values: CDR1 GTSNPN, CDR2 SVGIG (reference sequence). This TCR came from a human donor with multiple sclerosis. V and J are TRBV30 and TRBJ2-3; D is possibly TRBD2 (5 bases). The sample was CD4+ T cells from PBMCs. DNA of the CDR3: TGTGCCTGGAGCGTTGGGAGCGCGATCACAGATACGCAGTATTTT. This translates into CAWSVGSAITDTQYF.